This TCR beta chain was profiled in a study of cytomegalovirus exposure and HLA in healthy donors. It was with 60 Vbeta and 13 Jbeta primers that the PCR ran. Original methodology: Around 10 million of the 60 million to 90 million unique TCR beta chains counted in a later analysis were shared. Clones were read by immunoSEQ multiplex PCR, and TCRdb kept only the in-frame ones, dropping some. The DNA gave D and trimming, while V, J and clone size come from that table. The sample lists tens of thousands of clones, 66% seen once, with 15% to 20% in the top ten. Points from the study as a whole: By a later analysis, the bulk of CMV-associated TCR beta chains appeared HLA-restricted. Associated with cytomegalovirus, according to the listing, were 164 TCR beta chains. What a later analysis reportedly showed was that an Asian-associated ancestry cluster had fewer N-insertions than the approximately 700-donor mean.

A note on this clone: The antigen remains unidentified.

The CDR3 runs to 15 residues. Trimming removed 6 bases from V and 9 bases from J, with 22 bases in between. Germline V gene data show CDR1 as ENHRY and CDR2 as SYGVKD. The sequenced sample was PBMCs. This TCR derives from a man aged 50 to 60 in good health and CMV-seropositive. V usage is TRBV10-3 and J usage is TRBJ2-3; D possibly corresponds to TRBD2 (5 bases). The CDR3 reads CAISGDAGGEDTQYF. CDR3 coding DNA: TGTGCCATCAGCGGGGATGCAGGAGGAGAGGACACGCAGTATTTT.